Described below is a single TCR beta chain sequence and its context. This CDR3 contains 15 residues. The V end lost 6 bases, the J end lost 3 bases, and 15 bases lay between the germline ends. Per germline, CDR1 LNHDA and CDR2 SQIVND (reference sequence). This entry comes from a study of T cells in tumors after PD-1 blockade. Profiled with immunoSEQ multiplex PCR; TCRdb holds only in-frame clones, not every one. The data hold about 13,000 clones, with about 60% observed a single time. The chain couples TRBV19 to TRBJ2-1; D could derive from TRBD1 or TRBD2 (5 bases each). The sequence was collected from a human donor with cutaneous squamous cell carcinoma. This material consisted of tumor tissue, taken before anti-PD-1 treatment. CDR3: CASSLEGLVYNEQFF. The CDR3, as DNA: TGTGCCAGTAGCCTCGAGGGGCTAGTCTACAATGAGCAGTTCTTC.